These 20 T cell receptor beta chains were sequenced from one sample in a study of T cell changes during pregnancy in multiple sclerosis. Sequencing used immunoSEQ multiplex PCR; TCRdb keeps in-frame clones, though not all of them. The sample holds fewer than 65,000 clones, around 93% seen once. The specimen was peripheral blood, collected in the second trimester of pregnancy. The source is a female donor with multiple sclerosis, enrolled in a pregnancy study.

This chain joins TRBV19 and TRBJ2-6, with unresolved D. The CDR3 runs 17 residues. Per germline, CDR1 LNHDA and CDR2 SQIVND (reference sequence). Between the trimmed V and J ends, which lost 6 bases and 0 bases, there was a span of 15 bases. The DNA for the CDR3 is TGTGCCAGTAGAGGCGGAATACAATTCTCTGGGGCCAACGTCCTGACTTTC. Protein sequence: CASRGGIQFSGANVLTF.

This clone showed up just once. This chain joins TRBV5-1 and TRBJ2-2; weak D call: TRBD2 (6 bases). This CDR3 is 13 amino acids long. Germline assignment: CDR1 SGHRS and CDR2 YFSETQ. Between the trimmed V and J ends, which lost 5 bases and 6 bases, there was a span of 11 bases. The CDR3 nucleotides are TGCGCCAGCAGACTAGCTCCACCCGGGGAGCTGTTTTTT. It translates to CASRLAPPGELFF.

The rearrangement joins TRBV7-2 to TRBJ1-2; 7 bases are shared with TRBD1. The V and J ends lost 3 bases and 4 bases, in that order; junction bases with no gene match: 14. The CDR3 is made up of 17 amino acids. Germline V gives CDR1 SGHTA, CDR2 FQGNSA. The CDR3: CASSFGHQGGWRYGYTF. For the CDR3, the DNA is TGTGCCAGCAGCTTTGGGCACCAAGGGGGCTGGCGCTATGGCTACACCTTC.

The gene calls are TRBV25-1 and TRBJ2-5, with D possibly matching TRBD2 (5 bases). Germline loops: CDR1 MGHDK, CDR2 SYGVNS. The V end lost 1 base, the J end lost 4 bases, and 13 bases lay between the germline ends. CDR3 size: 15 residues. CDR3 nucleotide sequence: TGTGCCAGCAGTGAATCAACGGGATCGGGAGAGACCCAGTACTTC. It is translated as CASSESTGSGETQYF.

CDR3: CASSLLAGNNEQFF. Here the CDR3 DNA reads TGTGCCAGCAGCCTACTAGCGGGGAACAATGAGCAGTTCTTC. This chain joins TRBV7-6 and TRBJ2-1, with 10 nucleotides matching TRBD2. Germline V gene data show CDR1 as SGHVS and CDR2 as FNYEAQ. The length of the CDR3 is 14 residues. After removal of 5 bases from V and 5 bases from J, the junction contained 3 bases not matched to a gene.

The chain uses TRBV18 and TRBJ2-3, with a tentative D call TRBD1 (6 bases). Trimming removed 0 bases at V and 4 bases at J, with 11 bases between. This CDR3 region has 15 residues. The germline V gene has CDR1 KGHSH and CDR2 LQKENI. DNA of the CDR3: TGTGCCAGCTCACCACCCGTTCAGGGGTCAGATACGCAGTATTTT. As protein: CASSPPVQGSDTQYF.

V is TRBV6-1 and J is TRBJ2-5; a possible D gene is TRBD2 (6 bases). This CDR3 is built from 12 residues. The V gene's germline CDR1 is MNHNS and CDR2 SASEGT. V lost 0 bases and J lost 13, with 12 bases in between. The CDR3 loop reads CASSEAGGRTYF. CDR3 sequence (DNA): TGTGCCAGCAGTGAAGCGGGGGGACGGACGTACTTC.

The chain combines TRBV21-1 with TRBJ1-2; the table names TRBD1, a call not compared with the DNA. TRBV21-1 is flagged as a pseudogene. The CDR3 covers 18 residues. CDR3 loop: CASSKGPGQGPSNYGYTF. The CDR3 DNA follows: TGTGCCAGCAGCAAAGGACCGGGACAGGGGCCATCTAACTATGGCTACACCTTC.

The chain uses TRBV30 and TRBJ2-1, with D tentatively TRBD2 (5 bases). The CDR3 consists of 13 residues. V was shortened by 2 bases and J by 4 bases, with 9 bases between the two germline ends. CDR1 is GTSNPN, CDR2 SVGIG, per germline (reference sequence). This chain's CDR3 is CAWSNGNYNEQFF. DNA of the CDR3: TGTGCCTGGAGTAACGGGAATTACAATGAGCAGTTCTTC.

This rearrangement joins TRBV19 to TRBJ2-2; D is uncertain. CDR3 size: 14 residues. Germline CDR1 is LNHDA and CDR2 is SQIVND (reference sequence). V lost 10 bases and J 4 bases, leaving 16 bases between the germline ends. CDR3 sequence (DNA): TGTGCCACCTCAAGGAGAGGTTTCACCGGGGAGCTGTTTTTT. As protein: CATSRRGFTGELFF. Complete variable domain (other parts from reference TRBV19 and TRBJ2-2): DGGITQSPKYLFRKEGQNVTLSCEQNLNHDAMYWYRQDPGQGLRLIYYSQIVNDFQKGDIAEGYSVSREKKESFPLTVTSAQKNPTAFYLCATSRRGFTGELFFGEGSRLTVL.

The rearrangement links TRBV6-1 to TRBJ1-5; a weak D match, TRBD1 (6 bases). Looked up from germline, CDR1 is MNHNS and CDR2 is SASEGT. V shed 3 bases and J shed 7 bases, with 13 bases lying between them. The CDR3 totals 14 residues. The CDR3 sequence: CASSETLGGQPQHF. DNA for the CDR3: TGTGCCAGCAGTGAGACCCTTGGGGGCCAGCCCCAGCATTTT.

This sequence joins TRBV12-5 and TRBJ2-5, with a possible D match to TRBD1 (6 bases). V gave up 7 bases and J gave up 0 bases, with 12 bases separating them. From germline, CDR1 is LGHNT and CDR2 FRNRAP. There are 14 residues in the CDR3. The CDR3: CASAQGGHQETQYF. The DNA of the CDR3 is TGTGCTAGTGCACAGGGTGGTCACCAAGAGACCCAGTACTTC.

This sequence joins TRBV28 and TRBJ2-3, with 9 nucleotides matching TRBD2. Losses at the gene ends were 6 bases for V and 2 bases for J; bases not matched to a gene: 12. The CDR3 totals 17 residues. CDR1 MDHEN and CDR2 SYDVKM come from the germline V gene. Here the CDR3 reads CASSSTYGGRVTDTQYF. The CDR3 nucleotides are TGTGCCAGCAGCTCGACGTACGGCGGGAGGGTCACAGATACGCAGTATTTT.

CDR3 residues: CASSEGAGLPVTGSYEQYF. The CDR3 nucleotides read TGTGCCAGCAGCGAAGGGGCGGGACTACCGGTAACAGGCTCCTACGAGCAGTACTTC. J is TRBJ2-7 and V is TRBV21-1; whether TRBD2, the table's D call, matches the DNA was not checked. TRBV21-1 is a recognized pseudogene. CDR3 length equals 19 residues.

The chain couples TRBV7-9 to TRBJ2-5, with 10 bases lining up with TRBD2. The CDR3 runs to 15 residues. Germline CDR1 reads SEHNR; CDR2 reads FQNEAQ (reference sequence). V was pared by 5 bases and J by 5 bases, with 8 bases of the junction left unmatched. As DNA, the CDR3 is TGTGCCAGCAGCGAGATAGCGGGAGGAGAGGAGACCCAGTACTTC. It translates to CASSEIAGGEETQYF.

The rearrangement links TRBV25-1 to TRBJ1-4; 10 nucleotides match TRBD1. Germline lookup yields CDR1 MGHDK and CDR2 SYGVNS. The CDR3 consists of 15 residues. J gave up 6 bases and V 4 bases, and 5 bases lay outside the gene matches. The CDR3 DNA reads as TGTGCCAGCAGTGGCCGACAGGGGGCTTATGAAAAACTGTTTTTT. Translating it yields CASSGRQGAYEKLFF. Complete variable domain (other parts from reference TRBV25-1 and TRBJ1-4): EADIYQTPRYLVIGTGKKITLECSQTMGHDKMYWYQQDPGMELHLIHYSYGVNSTEKGDLSSESTVSRIRTEHFPLTLESARPSHTSQYLCASSGRQGAYEKLFFGSGTQLSVL.

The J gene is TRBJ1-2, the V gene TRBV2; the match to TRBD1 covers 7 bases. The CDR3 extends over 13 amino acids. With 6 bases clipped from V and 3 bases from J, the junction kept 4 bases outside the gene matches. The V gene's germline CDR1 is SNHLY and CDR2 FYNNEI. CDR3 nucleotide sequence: TGTGCCAGCAGCATACAGGGGTACTATGGCTACACCTTC. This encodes CASSIQGYYGYTF.

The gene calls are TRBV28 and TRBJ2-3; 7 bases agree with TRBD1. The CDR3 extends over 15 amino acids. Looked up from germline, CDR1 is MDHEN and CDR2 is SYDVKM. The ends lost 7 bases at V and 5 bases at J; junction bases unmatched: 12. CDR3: CASTLQGIPGDTQYF. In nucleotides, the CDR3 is TGTGCCAGCACTCTACAGGGGATCCCTGGAGATACGCAGTATTTT.

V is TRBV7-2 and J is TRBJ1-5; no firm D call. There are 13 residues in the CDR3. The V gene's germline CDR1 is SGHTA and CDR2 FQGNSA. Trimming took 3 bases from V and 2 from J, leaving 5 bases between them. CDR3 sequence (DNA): TGTGCCAGCAGCTTCGGGGGCAATCAGCCCCAGCATTTT. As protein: CASSFGGNQPQHF.

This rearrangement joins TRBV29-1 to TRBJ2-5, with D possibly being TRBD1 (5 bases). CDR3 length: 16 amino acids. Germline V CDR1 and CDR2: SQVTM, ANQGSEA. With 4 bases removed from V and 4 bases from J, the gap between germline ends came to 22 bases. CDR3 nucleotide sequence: TGCAGCGTTGCCTGGGCTGGGCAGGGATTGGGAGAGACCCAGTACTTC. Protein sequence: CSVAWAGQGLGETQYF.